The 12 T cell receptor beta chains below all came from one sample that was sequenced in a study of blood T cell repertoires in COVID-19. Sequenced by immunoSEQ multiplex PCR; TCRdb stores in-frame clones only, minus some. The sample records approximately 210,000 clones, 70% to 85% being singletons. The material sequenced was peripheral blood. These receptors were collected from an elderly woman with COVID-19, enrolled during active disease.

The genes are TRBV7-3 and TRBJ2-1; 10 nucleotides agree with TRBD2. With 3 bases clipped from V and 7 bases from J, the junction kept 3 bases outside the gene matches. The CDR3 has 14 residues. Germline V lookup: CDR1 SGHTA, CDR2 FQGTGA. In DNA form, the CDR3 reads TGTGCCAGCAGCTTGCCTAGCGGGAGTAATGAGCAGTTCTTC. It yields the protein CASSLPSGSNEQFF.

V and J are TRBV4-1 and TRBJ2-3; D may be TRBD2 (5 bases). V was shortened by 4 bases and J by 4 bases, with 12 bases between the two germline ends. The CDR3 spans 14 residues. Germline values: CDR1 MGHRA, CDR2 YSYEKL. In DNA, the CDR3 is TGCGCCAGCAGCCCTCGGGGTACGCCAGATACGCAGTATTTT. The encoded protein is CASSPRGTPDTQYF.

The chain links TRBV5-1 to TRBJ2-2; 10 positions agree with TRBD2. The CDR3 covers 16 residues. CDR1 and CDR2 from the germline V gene are SGHRS and YFSETQ. Germline trimming cut 2 bases from V and 5 bases from J; bases unmatched to any gene: 6. The DNA of the CDR3 is TGCGCCAGCAGCTTAACCGGGACTAGCGCAACCGGGGAGCTGTTTTTT. It is translated as CASSLTGTSATGELFF.

The table lists this clone with a count of one. The chain combines TRBV5-1 with TRBJ2-5; D possibly corresponds to TRBD2 (7 bases). V shed 2 bases and J shed 6 bases, with 14 bases lying between them. Germline V gene lookup returns CDR1 SGHRS and CDR2 YFSETQ. The CDR3 is made up of 14 amino acids. CDR3 protein: CASSLEGGSQTQYF. In DNA, the CDR3 is TGCGCCAGCAGCTTAGAGGGGGGGTCGCAGACCCAGTACTTC. The variable domain in full, completed from reference TRBV5-1 and TRBJ2-5, reads KAGVTQTPRYLIKTRGQQVTLSCSPISGHRSVSWYQQTPGQGLQFLFEYFSETQRNKGNFPGRFSGRQFSNSRSEMNVSTLELGDSALYLCASSLEGGSQTQYFGPGTRLLVL.

The V and J genes are TRBV15 and TRBJ2-3; possible D gene TRBD2, 6 bases. Looked up from germline, CDR1 is LNHNV and CDR2 is YYDKDF (reference sequence). This CDR3 contains 15 residues. V lost 2 bases and J 1 base, leaving 10 bases between the germline ends. The CDR3 reads CATSRQRVGTDTQYF. In DNA, the CDR3 is TGTGCCACCAGCAGACAGCGGGTAGGCACAGATACGCAGTATTTT.

V usage is TRBV18 and J usage is TRBJ2-1, with 8 bases aligning to TRBD2. Germline loops: CDR1 KGHSH, CDR2 LQKENI. J was trimmed by 8 bases and V by 0 bases; bases with no gene match: 6. The CDR3 contains 15 residues. CDR3 nucleotide sequence: TGTGCCAGCTCACCACCCGGGGGGGGGCTGGATGAGCAGTTCTTC. It is translated as CASSPPGGGLDEQFF. The full variable domain, its missing parts supplied by reference TRBV18 and TRBJ2-1, is NAGVMQNPRHLVRRRGQEARLRCSPMKGHSHVYWYRQLPEEGLKFMVYLQKENIIDESGMPKERFSAEFPKEGPSILRIQQVVRGDSAAYFCASSPPGGGLDEQFFGPGTRLTVL.

For this clone: This sample also contains other DNA sequences that code for the same CDR3. This chain links TRBV28 with TRBJ1-4; tentative D call: TRBD1 (5 bases). Germline assignment: CDR1 MDHEN and CDR2 SYDVKM. CDR3 size: 15 residues. The V and J ends lost 5 bases and 0 bases respectively, with 10 bases between them. The chain's CDR3 is CASSPRQTTNEKLFF. The CDR3 coding sequence is TGTGCCAGCAGTCCCAGACAGACAACTAATGAAAAACTGTTTTTT.

The chain links TRBV5-1 to TRBJ2-3; no firm D call. This CDR3 comprises 16 residues. Trimming took 1 base from V and 3 from J, leaving 15 bases between them. Per germline, CDR1 SGHRS and CDR2 YFSETQ. This CDR3 reads CASSLRPGSLTDTQYF. The CDR3 DNA reads as TGCGCCAGCAGCTTGCGGCCGGGTTCTTTAACAGATACGCAGTATTTT.

The chain employs TRBV6-5 and TRBJ2-7; possibly TRBD1 for D (5 bases). Per the germline V gene, CDR1 is MNHEY and CDR2 is SVGAGI. This CDR3 has 14 amino acids. V shed 9 bases and J shed 2 bases, with 17 bases lying between them. CDR3 region: CASIAWADTYEQYF. CDR3 DNA sequence: TGTGCCAGTATCGCCTGGGCGGACACCTACGAGCAGTACTTC.

A few counts support this clone. The J gene is TRBJ1-2, the V gene TRBV4-2; possible D gene TRBD1, 6 bases. The CDR3 contains 12 residues. The V gene's germline CDR1 is LGHNA and CDR2 YNFKEQ. V lost 0 bases and J lost 7, with 6 bases in between. This chain's CDR3 is CASSQDRGGYTF. In DNA form, the CDR3 reads TGTGCCAGCAGCCAAGACAGGGGTGGCTACACCTTC.

V gene TRBV5-1 combines with J gene TRBJ2-7; 9 bases agree with TRBD1. CDR3 length: 13 residues. J gave up 3 bases and V 5 bases, and 3 bases lay outside the gene matches. CDR1 SGHRS and CDR2 YFSETQ come from the germline V gene. The CDR3, as DNA: TGCGCCAGCAGTTCGACAGGGGGCTACGAGCAGTACTTC. This encodes CASSSTGGYEQYF.

Of note for this clone: This sample includes further DNA sequences coding for the same CDR3. V and J are TRBV28 and TRBJ1-2; D is perhaps TRBD1 (6 bases). In germline, CDR1 is MDHEN, CDR2 SYDVKM. The CDR3 is 12 amino acids. The ends were cut back, 11 bases at V and 1 base at J, with 11 bases in the middle. CDR3 protein: CAGGGRNYGYTF. CDR3 nucleotide sequence: TGTGCCGGGGGGGGCCGTAACTATGGCTACACCTTC.